This TCR beta chain appears in the sequencing data of a study of cytomegalovirus exposure and HLA in healthy donors. General study results and limits: TCR beta chains numbering about 160 were designated cytomegalovirus-associated. A prior analysis recorded that most TCR beta V segments were productive about 87% or about 30% of the time.

CDR3 size: 14 residues. Trimming stripped 6 bases from V and 2 bases from J, with 11 bases between. In germline, CDR1 is LNHDA, CDR2 SQIVND (reference sequence). The PCR was carried out with 60 Vbeta primers and 13 Jbeta primers. The table came from immunoSEQ multiplex PCR; TCRdb's copy has only in-frame clones and leaves some out. The sample contains more than 85,000 clones, around 74% of which appear only once. Turning to this clone: Its specificity is not known.

This chain uses TRBV19 with TRBJ1-5; D might be TRBD1 (6 bases). The source of this sequence is a boy younger than 18 in good health and CMV-seronegative. Source material: PBMCs. CDR3 sequence: CASSLQGGNQPQHF. The CDR3 nucleotides are TGTGCCAGTAGCCTACAGGGTGGCAATCAGCCCCAGCATTTT. The full variable domain, its missing parts supplied by reference TRBV19 and TRBJ1-5, is DGGITQSPKYLFRKEGQNVTLSCEQNLNHDAMYWYRQDPGQGLRLIYYSQIVNDFQKGDIAEGYSVSREKKESFPLTVTSAQKNPTAFYLCASSLQGGNQPQHFGDGTRLSIL.